A selection of T cell receptor beta chains follows, all from one sample in a study of blood T cell repertoires in COVID-19. Assay: immunoSEQ multiplex PCR; the TCRdb copy retains only in-frame clones and omits some. The sample has about 350,000 clones, 88% seen once. Specimen: PBMCs or T cells enriched from blood (not recorded which). These receptors originate from a woman between 25 and 40 years old who had been exposed to COVID-19. Both conserved end residues are part of each CDR3. D genes are given only for firm matches. Size is omitted from some rows. Given values are once, few, many or a class for expanded clones.

V,D,J,size,length,DNA,CDR3
TRBV29-1,NA,TRBJ2-1,NA,15,TGCAGCGTTGAATCGTCCCAGATCTCCTACAATGAGCAGTTCTTC,CSVESSQISYNEQFF
TRBV20-1,NA,TRBJ2-7,NA,14,TGCAGTGCTAGTGCGAGGGTAGTCTCCTACGAGCAGTACTTC,CSASARVVSYEQYF
TRBV7-9,TRBD2,TRBJ2-2,few,17,TGTGCCAGCAGCGCACGACTAGCGGGAGGGCCCGTCGGGGAGCTGTTTTTT,CASSARLAGGPVGELFF
TRBV1,NA,TRBJ1-2,NA,17,TGCACCAGCAGCCTGGATAGGACAGACACGCCACAAAGCGGCTACACCTTC,CTSSLDRTDTPQSGYTF
TRBV5-1,TRBD2,TRBJ2-7,once,15,TGCGCCAGCAGCCCTACTAGCGGGGGCTCCTACGAGCAGTACTTC,CASSPTSGGSYEQYF
TRBV5-1,NA,TRBJ2-5,NA,13,TGCGCCAGCAGTTCGACAGCCCAAGAGACCCAGTACTTC,CASSSTAQETQYF
TRBV28,NA,TRBJ1-5,NA,15,TGTGCCAGCAGTTTGACAGGAAATAACAATCAGCCCCAGCATTTT,CASSLTGNNNQPQHF
TRBV7-9,NA,TRBJ2-5,NA,13,TGTGCCAGCAGCTTAGATTCCGGCGGAACCCAGTACTTC,CASSLDSGGTQYF
TRBV11-2,NA,TRBJ1-5,once,13,TGTGCCAGCAGCTTCGGACAGAATCAGCCCCAGCATTTT,CASSFGQNQPQHF
TRBV27,NA,TRBJ2-7,NA,16,TGTGCCAGCAGTTTATACCTGGGACAAATAGCCTACGAGCAGTACTTC,CASSLYLGQIAYEQYF
TRBV19,TRBD1,TRBJ2-2,NA,15,TGTGCCAGCGCTCCGGGACAGGGTCGATCCGGGGAGCTGTTTTTT,CASAPGQGRSGELFF
TRBV7-8,NA,TRBJ2-1,NA,13,TGTGCCAGCAGCTTAACGCGCGAGAATGAGCAGTTCTTC,CASSLTRENEQFF
TRBV25-1,NA,TRBJ1-1,NA,15,TGTGCCAGCAGTGGAAACAGGGTTTGGGGCACTGAAGCTTTCTTT,CASSGNRVWGTEAFF
TRBV13,TRBD1,TRBJ2-5,NA,15,TGTGCCAGCAGCGGTGGCAGGGGGATGGGGGAGACCCAGTACTTC,CASSGGRGMGETQYF
TRBV18,TRBD1,TRBJ2-7,NA,16,TGTGCCAGCTCACCATCTCCGGGACAGGGGGCCTACGAGCAGTACTTC,CASSPSPGQGAYEQYF
TRBV11-3,TRBD1,TRBJ1-2,NA,13,TGTGCCAGCAGCCCCGGACAGGACTATGGCTACACCTTC,CASSPGQDYGYTF
TRBV27,TRBD1,TRBJ1-3,few,14,TGTGCCAGCAGTTCGGGACAGTCTATAGACACCATATATTTT,CASSSGQSIDTIYF